The rows below give T cell receptor beta chains drawn from one sample of a study of control samples from healthy donors and cancer patients. The protocol was immunoSEQ multiplex PCR, while the TCRdb copy is restricted to in-frame clones and leaves out a portion. Of about 130,000 clones in the sample, approximately 92% are singletons; the top ten hold about 1.9%. Sequencing was done on a sample of blood. The receptors here all came from a woman aged 45 to 65 in good health. CDR3s include the opening cysteine and the closing phenylalanine or tryptophan. The D gene is left open where the match is weak. Clone size is given for some rows only: seen once, a few or many times, or a class if the clone is expanded.

D: .; size: .; V: TRBV11-2; J: TRBJ2-2; CDR3: CASSLAFGSAGELFF; DNA: TGTGCCAGCAGCTTAGCTTTTGGTTCGGCCGGGGAGCTGTTTTTT
D: TRBD1; size: .; V: TRBV27; J: TRBJ1-1; CDR3: CASTTDRASTEAFF; DNA: TGTGCCAGCACCACGGACAGGGCTAGCACTGAAGCTTTCTTT
D: .; size: once; V: TRBV30; J: TRBJ1-3; CDR3: CAWSALDSGNTIYF; DNA: TGTGCCTGGAGTGCTTTAGACTCTGGAAACACCATATATTTT
D: .; size: .; V: TRBV2; J: TRBJ1-5; CDR3: CASSPDRTSNQPQHF; DNA: TGTGCCAGCAGTCCTGACAGGACTAGCAATCAGCCCCAGCATTTT
D: .; size: .; V: TRBV1; J: TRBJ1-2; CDR3: CTSSQVTPPRPLNYGYTF; DNA: TGCACCAGCAGCCAAGTTACCCCCCCGAGGCCGCTTAACTATGGCTACACCTTC
D: .; size: .; V: TRBV6-5; J: TRBJ1-1; CDR3: CASRKDIEAFF; DNA: TGTGCCAGCAGGAAGGACATTGAAGCTTTCTTT
D: .; size: .; V: TRBV4-1; J: TRBJ2-3; CDR3: CASRQRDTRSTDTQYF; DNA: TGCGCCAGCAGGCAACGGGACACCCGAAGCACAGATACGCAGTATTTT
D: .; size: .; V: TRBV5-1; J: TRBJ1-2; CDR3: CASSLGRGDGYTF; DNA: TGCGCCAGCAGCTTGGGCAGGGGTGATGGCTACACCTTC
D: TRBD2; size: once; V: TRBV30; J: TRBJ2-1; CDR3: CAWSVREVEFF; DNA: TGTGCCTGGAGTGTGCGGGAGGTTGAGTTCTTC
D: TRBD1; size: .; V: TRBV2; J: TRBJ1-5; CDR3: CASDQGAAEQPQHF; DNA: TGTGCCAGCGATCAGGGGGCGGCGGAACAGCCCCAGCATTTT
D: TRBD1; size: .; V: TRBV5-1; J: TRBJ1-1; CDR3: CASSPRTGTYNTEAFF; DNA: TGCGCCAGCAGCCCGCGGACAGGGACGTATAACACTGAAGCTTTCTTT
D: .; size: once; V: TRBV10-3; J: TRBJ1-2; CDR3: CAISARQGSYGYTF; DNA: TGTGCCATCAGTGCGCGCCAGGGCAGCTATGGCTACACCTTC
D: .; size: .; V: TRBV12-3/TRBV12-4; J: TRBJ1-1; CDR3: CASLFATEAFF; DNA: TGTGCCAGCCTCTTCGCAACTGAAGCTTTCTTT
D: .; size: .; V: TRBV2; J: TRBJ1-1; CDR3: CASRRQDKNTEAFF; DNA: TGTGCCAGCAGAAGACAGGACAAGAACACTGAAGCTTTCTTT
D: TRBD1; size: .; V: TRBV28; J: TRBJ2-5; CDR3: CASSLNRDRGLETQYF; DNA: TGTGCCAGCAGTTTAAACCGGGACAGGGGGTTAGAGACCCAGTACTTC
D: .; size: .; V: TRBV6-5; J: TRBJ2-3; CDR3: CASSYSQGWGDTQYF; DNA: TGTGCCAGCAGTTATTCGCAGGGGTGGGGAGATACGCAGTATTTT
D: .; size: .; V: TRBV5-8; J: TRBJ1-5; CDR3: CASSRTGDSNQPQHF; DNA: TGTGCCAGCAGTCGGACGGGGGATAGCAATCAGCCCCAGCATTTT
D: .; size: .; V: TRBV5-1; J: TRBJ2-7; CDR3: CASSLDRAWHEQYF; DNA: TGCGCCAGCAGCTTGGACAGGGCCTGGCACGAGCAGTACTTC
D: .; size: once; V: TRBV9; J: TRBJ2-7; CDR3: CASSQGGTYEQYF; DNA: TGTGCCAGCAGCCAAGGGGGGACCTACGAGCAGTACTTC
D: .; size: .; V: TRBV7-9; J: TRBJ2-1; CDR3: CASSRQGHSYNEQFF; DNA: TGTGCCAGCAGCCGCCAGGGGCACTCCTACAATGAGCAGTTCTTC
D: .; size: .; V: TRBV12-3/TRBV12-4; J: TRBJ1-2; CDR3: CASREGYGYTF; DNA: TGTGCCAGCAGGGAAGGGTATGGCTACACCTTC
D: .; size: .; V: TRBV2; J: TRBJ1-1; CDR3: CASSLQYRVGNTEAFF; DNA: TGTGCCAGCAGTTTACAATACAGGGTGGGAAACACTGAAGCTTTCTTT
D: .; size: .; V: TRBV9; J: TRBJ1-6; CDR3: CASGAGGYNSPLHF; DNA: TGTGCCAGCGGCGCGGGGGGGTATAATTCACCCCTCCACTTT
D: .; size: .; V: TRBV2; J: TRBJ2-7; CDR3: CASSERPGETYEQYF; DNA: TGTGCCAGCAGTGAGAGGCCAGGGGAAACCTACGAGCAGTACTTC
D: .; size: .; V: TRBV27; J: TRBJ2-7; CDR3: CASSRKQGYEQYF; DNA: TGTGCCAGCAGTCGTAAACAGGGCTACGAGCAGTACTTC
D: .; size: .; V: TRBV5-1; J: TRBJ1-1; CDR3: CASSFTATLNTEAFF; DNA: TGCGCCAGCAGCTTTACAGCGACGCTGAACACTGAAGCTTTCTTT
D: .; size: once; V: TRBV9; J: TRBJ1-2; CDR3: CASSAQTNYGYTF; DNA: TGTGCCAGCAGCGCGCAGACGAACTATGGCTACACCTTC
D: .; size: .; V: TRBV25-1; J: TRBJ1-2; CDR3: CASRGALSNYGYTF; DNA: TGTGCCAGCAGAGGGGCCCTTTCTAACTATGGCTACACCTTC
D: TRBD2; size: .; V: TRBV27; J: TRBJ2-1; CDR3: CASTGLAGTNLREQFF; DNA: TGTGCCAGCACCGGACTAGCGGGGACCAACCTTAGGGAGCAGTTCTTC
D: TRBD1; size: .; V: TRBV13; J: TRBJ2-1; CDR3: CASSSPDRRLGRQFF; DNA: TGTGCCAGCAGCTCCCCGGACAGGCGTCTCGGAAGGCAGTTCTTC
D: .; size: .; V: TRBV2; J: TRBJ2-7; CDR3: CASRDTYEQYF; DNA: TGTGCCAGCAGGGATACCTACGAGCAGTACTTC
D: .; size: .; V: TRBV5-1; J: TRBJ1-6; CDR3: CASSSDSNNSPLHF; DNA: TGCGCCAGCAGCTCGGACAGTAATAATTCACCCCTCCACTTT
D: .; size: .; V: TRBV6-6; J: TRBJ1-1; CDR3: CATHLDARLENTEAFF; DNA: TGTGCCACCCATCTCGACGCAAGGTTAGAGAACACTGAAGCTTTCTTT
D: .; size: .; V: TRBV6-5; J: TRBJ1-5; CDR3: CASSQSPFTPQHF; DNA: TGTGCCAGCAGCCAAAGCCCATTCACGCCCCAGCATTTT
D: .; size: once; V: TRBV18; J: TRBJ2-2; CDR3: CASSRNTGELFF; DNA: TGTGCCAGCTCACGGAACACCGGGGAGCTGTTTTTT
D: TRBD1; size: .; V: TRBV2; J: TRBJ1-2; CDR3: CASSEVAGGEGYTF; DNA: TGTGCCAGCAGTGAAGTGGCAGGGGGAGAGGGCTACACCTTC
D: TRBD1; size: .; V: TRBV2; J: TRBJ2-4; CDR3: CASSERGNRGTITLAKNIQYF; DNA: TGTGCCAGCAGTGAAAGGGGCAACAGGGGAACTATCACGCTAGCCAAAAACATTCAGTACTTC
D: TRBD1; size: .; V: TRBV6-5; J: TRBJ1-5; CDR3: CASSRSQGFGQPQHF; DNA: TGTGCCAGCAGCAGATCACAGGGGTTCGGTCAGCCCCAGCATTTT
D: .; size: .; V: TRBV3-1/TRBV3-2; J: TRBJ1-3; CDR3: CASSQESGNTIYF; DNA: TGTGCCAGCAGCCAAGAATCTGGAAACACCATATATTTT
D: .; size: .; V: TRBV10-2; J: TRBJ2-1; CDR3: CASSSQGYNEQFF; DNA: TGCGCCAGCAGCTCCCAGGGTTACAATGAGCAGTTCTTC
D: TRBD1; size: .; V: TRBV5-1; J: TRBJ2-7; CDR3: CASSWDSYEQYF; DNA: TGCGCCAGCAGCTGGGACAGCTACGAGCAGTACTTC
D: TRBD1; size: .; V: TRBV28; J: TRBJ1-2; CDR3: CASKKQGDYGYTF; DNA: TGTGCCAGCAAGAAACAGGGGGACTATGGCTACACCTTC
D: .; size: .; V: TRBV18; J: TRBJ1-1; CDR3: CASSPRQDLNTEAFF; DNA: TGTGCCAGCTCACCACGGCAGGACCTGAACACTGAAGCTTTCTTT
D: .; size: .; V: TRBV27; J: TRBJ1-5; CDR3: CASSLSGGNQPQHF; DNA: TGTGCCAGCAGTTTGAGCGGGGGCAATCAGCCCCAGCATTTT
D: .; size: few; V: TRBV10-3; J: TRBJ1-5; CDR3: CAISESGQGNQPQHF; DNA: TGTGCCATCAGTGAGTCTGGGCAGGGGAATCAGCCCCAGCATTTT
D: .; size: .; V: TRBV19; J: TRBJ1-1; CDR3: CASTHGAGGNTEAFF; DNA: TGTGCCAGCACCCATGGGGCTGGGGGGAACACTGAAGCTTTCTTT
D: .; size: .; V: TRBV4-1; J: TRBJ1-3; CDR3: CASSPHRGGWGNTIYF; DNA: TGCGCCAGCAGCCCCCACCGCGGTGGCTGGGGAAACACCATATATTTT
D: .; size: .; V: TRBV5-1; J: TRBJ1-4; CDR3: CASSPFGQTNEKLFF; DNA: TGCGCCAGCAGCCCGTTCGGACAGACTAATGAAAAACTGTTTTTT
D: .; size: .; V: TRBV27; J: TRBJ2-6; CDR3: CASSSVSGANVLTF; DNA: TGTGCCAGCAGTTCCGTCTCTGGGGCCAACGTCCTGACTTTC
D: TRBD1; size: few; V: TRBV15; J: TRBJ2-7; CDR3: CATSSFRGQAPSEQYF; DNA: TGTGCCACCAGCAGCTTTCGGGGACAGGCTCCCTCCGAGCAGTACTTC
D: .; size: once; V: TRBV6-7; J: TRBJ1-5; CDR3: CASDPVSSNQPQHF; DNA: TGTGCCAGCGATCCAGTGAGTAGCAATCAGCCCCAGCATTTT
D: TRBD2; size: .; V: TRBV19; J: TRBJ2-7; CDR3: CASSIGTSGTYEQYF; DNA: TGTGCCAGTAGTATTGGGACTAGCGGGACCTACGAGCAGTACTTC
D: .; size: .; V: TRBV6-1; J: TRBJ1-4; CDR3: CASSEVVSQGLGKLFF; DNA: TGTGCCAGCAGTGAAGTAGTGAGTCAGGGGTTGGGAAAACTGTTTTTT